This is a list of T cell receptor beta chains from one sample in a study of blood T cell repertoires in COVID-19. Sequencing used immunoSEQ multiplex PCR; TCRdb keeps in-frame clones, though not all of them. The table has approximately 200,000 clones, about 83% seen once. The source material was peripheral blood. The receptors were sampled from a woman in her fifties or sixties with acute or convalescent COVID-19. Each CDR3 is given with its conserved first and last residue.

CDR3 protein: CASSFSGIANYGYTF
V gene: TRBV27
J gene: TRBJ1-2

CDR3 protein: CASSKKSFREVAGANVLTF
V gene: TRBV14
J gene: TRBJ2-6

CDR3 protein: CASSKALSPGNHEKLFF
V gene: TRBV21-1
J gene: TRBJ1-4

CDR3 protein: CASSVAEEYEQYF
V gene: TRBV9
J gene: TRBJ2-7

CDR3 protein: CASSQAGRLAGGTLEQYF
V gene: TRBV3-1/TRBV3-2
J gene: TRBJ2-7

CDR3 protein: CASSPGGGGSTDTQYF
V gene: TRBV5-1
J gene: TRBJ2-3

CDR3 protein: CASSLPSLGTGRTGELFF
V gene: TRBV5-6
J gene: TRBJ2-2

CDR3 protein: CASSPGGKLGAFF
V gene: TRBV27
J gene: TRBJ1-1

CDR3 protein: CASSLPGGREQFF
V gene: TRBV14
J gene: TRBJ2-1

CDR3 protein: CASSLNPGQELYEQYF
V gene: TRBV11-2
J gene: TRBJ2-7

CDR3 protein: CASSLVSGVSTYEQYF
V gene: TRBV7-2
J gene: TRBJ2-7

CDR3 protein: CASMTGSGGNNEQFF
V gene: TRBV28
J gene: TRBJ2-1

CDR3 protein: CASSPPGLAGLGEQYF
V gene: TRBV18
J gene: TRBJ2-7

CDR3 protein: CAISDGSNNEQFF
V gene: TRBV10-3
J gene: TRBJ2-1

CDR3 protein: CSVKEDSTDTQYF
V gene: TRBV29-1
J gene: TRBJ2-3

CDR3 protein: CASRRVGDEKLFF
V gene: TRBV4-1
J gene: TRBJ1-4

CDR3 protein: CASSQEVGTEAFF
V gene: TRBV4-3
J gene: TRBJ1-1

CDR3 protein: CASSLAPGQGTEAFF
V gene: TRBV7-8
J gene: TRBJ1-1

CDR3 protein: CASSPNSGTGGEKLDF
V gene: TRBV18
J gene: TRBJ1-4

CDR3 protein: CASSQWGLAYYNEQFF
V gene: TRBV5-6
J gene: TRBJ2-1

CDR3 protein: CAPRGGTGEAFF
V gene: TRBV25-1
J gene: TRBJ1-1

CDR3 protein: CASSLISGAGELFF
V gene: TRBV7-3
J gene: TRBJ2-2

CDR3 protein: CASSTEAGELFF
V gene: TRBV7-7
J gene: TRBJ2-2

CDR3 protein: CASSRTTAGNTIYF
V gene: TRBV3-1/TRBV3-2
J gene: TRBJ1-3

CDR3 protein: CASSDAGPTEAFF
V gene: TRBV3-1/TRBV3-2
J gene: TRBJ1-1

CDR3 protein: CASSYWGGRPYEQYF
V gene: TRBV6-5
J gene: TRBJ2-7

CDR3 protein: CAISEGGGGNTEAFF
V gene: TRBV10-3
J gene: TRBJ1-1

CDR3 protein: CASSITGLGEKLFF
V gene: TRBV11-2
J gene: TRBJ1-4

CDR3 protein: CASSYSKRVNSPLHF
V gene: TRBV6-5
J gene: TRBJ1-6

CDR3 protein: CASRISGGPHTDTQYF
V gene: TRBV19
J gene: TRBJ2-3

CDR3 protein: CAWRAGHSPLHF
V gene: TRBV30
J gene: TRBJ1-6

CDR3 protein: CASSENFGGVIIQPQHF
V gene: TRBV6-1
J gene: TRBJ1-5

CDR3 protein: CASSYYLGGTEAFF
V gene: TRBV6-6
J gene: TRBJ1-1

CDR3 protein: CAISPTSSGSTTADTQYF
V gene: TRBV10-3
J gene: TRBJ2-3

CDR3 protein: CASSEVSGAGNTIYF
V gene: TRBV6-1
J gene: TRBJ1-3

CDR3 protein: CASSISWGRGLTGELFF
V gene: TRBV19
J gene: TRBJ2-2

CDR3 protein: CASSFGGGKYEQYF
V gene: TRBV28
J gene: TRBJ2-7

CDR3 protein: CASSLDPATNEKLFF
V gene: TRBV5-4
J gene: TRBJ1-4

CDR3 protein: CASSEIGGGNQPQHF
V gene: TRBV2
J gene: TRBJ1-5

CDR3 protein: CASNEDGDTEAFF
V gene: TRBV9
J gene: TRBJ1-1

CDR3 protein: CASTPQGSGNTIYF
V gene: TRBV9
J gene: TRBJ1-3

CDR3 protein: CASSLGGGGLSYEQYF
V gene: TRBV5-6
J gene: TRBJ2-7

CDR3 protein: CASSITTGQTGYEQYF
V gene: TRBV7-2
J gene: TRBJ2-7

CDR3 protein: CASSEGYGITNYGYTF
V gene: TRBV6-1
J gene: TRBJ1-2

CDR3 protein: CASSGGRGIGELFF
V gene: TRBV2
J gene: TRBJ2-2

CDR3 protein: CASSDEDWGVHEQFF
V gene: TRBV5-4
J gene: TRBJ2-1

CDR3 protein: CASSGQGVRTDTQYF
V gene: TRBV14
J gene: TRBJ2-3

CDR3 protein: CASSTTGSNQPQHF
V gene: TRBV19
J gene: TRBJ1-5

CDR3 protein: CASLLAEVYNEQFF
V gene: TRBV6-5
J gene: TRBJ2-1

CDR3 protein: CASSQDLGTAYGYTF
V gene: TRBV14
J gene: TRBJ1-2

CDR3 protein: CASSPGQGYEQYF
V gene: TRBV7-9
J gene: TRBJ2-7

CDR3 protein: CASTLLSRAEAFF
V gene: TRBV7-9
J gene: TRBJ1-1

CDR3 protein: CASSAGGRAFF
V gene: TRBV12-3/TRBV12-4
J gene: TRBJ1-1

CDR3 protein: CASNLAGALHF
V gene: TRBV28
J gene: TRBJ1-6

CDR3 protein: CASSIDRGWSDEQFF
V gene: TRBV5-6
J gene: TRBJ2-1

CDR3 protein: CASSHRGGYTF
V gene: TRBV28
J gene: TRBJ1-2

CDR3 protein: CASRWTGGLDGYTF
V gene: TRBV19
J gene: TRBJ1-2

CDR3 protein: CASSLEPGWKYEQYF
V gene: TRBV5-1
J gene: TRBJ2-7

CDR3 protein: CASSSGTGLNNSPLHF
V gene: TRBV7-8
J gene: TRBJ1-6

CDR3 protein: CASSLLPWDLNEKLFF
V gene: TRBV18
J gene: TRBJ1-4